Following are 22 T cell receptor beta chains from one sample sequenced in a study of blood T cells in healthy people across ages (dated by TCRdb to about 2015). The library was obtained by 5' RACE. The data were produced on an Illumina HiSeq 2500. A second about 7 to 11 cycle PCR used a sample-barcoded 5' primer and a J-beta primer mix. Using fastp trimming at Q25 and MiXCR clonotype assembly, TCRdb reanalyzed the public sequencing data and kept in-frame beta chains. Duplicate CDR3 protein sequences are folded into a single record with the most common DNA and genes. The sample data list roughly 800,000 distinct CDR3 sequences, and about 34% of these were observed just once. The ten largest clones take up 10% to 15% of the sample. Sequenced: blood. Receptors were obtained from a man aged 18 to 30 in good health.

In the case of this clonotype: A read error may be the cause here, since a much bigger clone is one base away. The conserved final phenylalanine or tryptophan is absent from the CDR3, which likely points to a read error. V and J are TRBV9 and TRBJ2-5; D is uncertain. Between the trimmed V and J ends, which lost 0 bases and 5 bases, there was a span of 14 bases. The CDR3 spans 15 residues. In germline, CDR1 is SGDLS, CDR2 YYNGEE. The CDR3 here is CASSVGGPPIETQYS. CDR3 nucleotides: TGTGCCAGCAGCGTAGGCGGTCCTCCGATCGAGACCCAGTACTCC.

The CDR3 DNA sequence: TGTGCCAGCAGCTTAGCTGGGGGCGGTAGCAATCAGCCCCAGCATTTT. This translates into CASSLAGGGSNQPQHF. The rearrangement uses TRBV7-2 and TRBJ1-5, with D possibly matching TRBD1 (6 bases). Trimming took off 0 bases at V and 0 bases at J, with 9 bases between the two ends. This CDR3 spans 16 amino acids. Germline V gene data show CDR1 as SGHTA and CDR2 as FQGNSA.

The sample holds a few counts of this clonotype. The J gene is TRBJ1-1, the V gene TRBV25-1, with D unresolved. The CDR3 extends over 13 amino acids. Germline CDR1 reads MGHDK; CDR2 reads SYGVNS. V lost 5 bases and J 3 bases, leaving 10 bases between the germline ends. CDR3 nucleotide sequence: TGTGCCAGCAGTCGCCAAAGGGACACTGAAGCTTTCTTT. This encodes CASSRQRDTEAFF.

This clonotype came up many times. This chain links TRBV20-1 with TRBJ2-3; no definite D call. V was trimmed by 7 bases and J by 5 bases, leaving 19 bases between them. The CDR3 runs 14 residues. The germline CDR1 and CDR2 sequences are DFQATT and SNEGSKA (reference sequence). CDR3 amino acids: CSVPSTLTQDTQYF. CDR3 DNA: TGCAGTGTTCCTTCGACGCTGACACAAGATACGCAGTATTTT.

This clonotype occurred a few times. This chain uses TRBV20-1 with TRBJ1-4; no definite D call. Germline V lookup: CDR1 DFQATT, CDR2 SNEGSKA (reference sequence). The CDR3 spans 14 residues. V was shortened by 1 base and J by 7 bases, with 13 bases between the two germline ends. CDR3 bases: TGCAGTGCTAGAGGCGGGGAGCTTACTGAAAAACTGTTTTTT. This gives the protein CSARGGELTEKLFF.

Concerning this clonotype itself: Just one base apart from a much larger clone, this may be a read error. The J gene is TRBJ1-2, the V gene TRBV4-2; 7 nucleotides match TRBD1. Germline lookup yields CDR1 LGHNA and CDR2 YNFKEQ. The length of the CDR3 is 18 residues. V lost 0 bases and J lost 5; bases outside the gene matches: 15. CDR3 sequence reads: CASSQDPATGSAGYGYTF. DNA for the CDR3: TGTGCCAGCAGCCAAGACCCCGCGACAGGGAGCGCCGGGTATGGCTACACCTTC.

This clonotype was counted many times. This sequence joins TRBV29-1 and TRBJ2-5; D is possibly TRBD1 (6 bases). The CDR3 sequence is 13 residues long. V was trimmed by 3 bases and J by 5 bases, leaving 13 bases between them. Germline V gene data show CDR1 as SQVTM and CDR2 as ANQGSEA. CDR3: CSVDPDSPETQYF. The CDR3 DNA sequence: TGCAGCGTTGATCCGGACAGCCCGGAGACCCAGTACTTC.

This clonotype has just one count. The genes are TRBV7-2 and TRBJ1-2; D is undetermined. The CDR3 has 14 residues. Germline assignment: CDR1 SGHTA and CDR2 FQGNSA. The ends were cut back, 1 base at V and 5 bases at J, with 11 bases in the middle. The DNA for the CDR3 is TGTGCCAGCAGCTTAGAGTCCGGAATATATGGCTACACCTTC. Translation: CASSLESGIYGYTF.

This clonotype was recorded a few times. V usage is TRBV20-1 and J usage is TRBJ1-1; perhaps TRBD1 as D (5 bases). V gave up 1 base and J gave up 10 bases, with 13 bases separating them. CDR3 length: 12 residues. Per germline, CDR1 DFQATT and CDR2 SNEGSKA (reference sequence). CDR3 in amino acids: CSARVPREGAFF. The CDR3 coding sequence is TGCAGTGCTAGAGTTCCCAGGGAGGGAGCTTTCTTT.

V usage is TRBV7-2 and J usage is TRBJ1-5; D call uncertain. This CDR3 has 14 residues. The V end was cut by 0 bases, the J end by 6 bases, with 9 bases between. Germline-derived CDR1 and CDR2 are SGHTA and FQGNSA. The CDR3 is CASSLAGYGQPQHF. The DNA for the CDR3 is TGTGCCAGCAGCTTAGCAGGGTATGGTCAGCCCCAGCATTTT.

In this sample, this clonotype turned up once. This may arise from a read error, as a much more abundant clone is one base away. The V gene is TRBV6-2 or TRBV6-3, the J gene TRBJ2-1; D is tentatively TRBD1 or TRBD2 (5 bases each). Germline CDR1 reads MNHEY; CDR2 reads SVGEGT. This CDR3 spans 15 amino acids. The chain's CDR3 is CASGYRGAGTNEQFF. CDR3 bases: TGTGCCAGCGGTTACCGAGGGGCTGGGACCAATGAGCAGTTCTTC.

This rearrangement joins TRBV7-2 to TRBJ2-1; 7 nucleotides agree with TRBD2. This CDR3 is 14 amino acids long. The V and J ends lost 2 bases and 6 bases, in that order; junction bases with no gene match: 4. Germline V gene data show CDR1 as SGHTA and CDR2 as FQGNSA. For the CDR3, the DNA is TGTGCCAGCAGCTTAAGCGGGACTGCCAATGAGCAGTTCTTC. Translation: CASSLSGTANEQFF.

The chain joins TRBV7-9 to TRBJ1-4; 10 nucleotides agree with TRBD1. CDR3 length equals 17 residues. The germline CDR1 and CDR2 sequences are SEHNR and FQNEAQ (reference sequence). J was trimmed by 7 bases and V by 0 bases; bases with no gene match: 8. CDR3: CASSLARQGAGSEKLFF. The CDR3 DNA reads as TGTGCCAGCAGCTTAGCCCGACAGGGGGCAGGGAGTGAAAAACTGTTTTTT.

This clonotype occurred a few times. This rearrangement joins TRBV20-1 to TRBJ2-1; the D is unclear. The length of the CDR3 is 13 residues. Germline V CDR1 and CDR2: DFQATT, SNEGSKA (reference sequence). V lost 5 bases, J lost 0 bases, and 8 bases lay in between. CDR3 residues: CSASSGSYNEQFF. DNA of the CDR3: TGCAGTGCTTCTAGTGGCTCCTACAATGAGCAGTTCTTC.

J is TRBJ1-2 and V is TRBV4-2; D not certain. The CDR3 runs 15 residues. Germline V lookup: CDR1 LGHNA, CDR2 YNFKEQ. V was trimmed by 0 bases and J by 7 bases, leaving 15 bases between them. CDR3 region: CASSQDGEGYGGYTF. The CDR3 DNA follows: TGTGCCAGCAGCCAAGATGGGGAGGGCTACGGTGGCTACACCTTC.

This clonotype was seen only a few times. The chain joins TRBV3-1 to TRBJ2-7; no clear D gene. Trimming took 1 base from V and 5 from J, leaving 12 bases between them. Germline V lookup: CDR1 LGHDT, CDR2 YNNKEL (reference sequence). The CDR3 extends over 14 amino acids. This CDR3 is CASSQALNRDEQYF. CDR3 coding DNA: TGTGCCAGCAGCCAAGCCCTCAACCGGGACGAGCAGTACTTC.

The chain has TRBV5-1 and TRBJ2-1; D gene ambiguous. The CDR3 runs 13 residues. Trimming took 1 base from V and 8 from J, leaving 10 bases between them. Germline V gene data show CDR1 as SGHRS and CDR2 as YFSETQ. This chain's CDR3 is CASSLQLSDEQFF. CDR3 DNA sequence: TGCGCCAGCAGCTTGCAGCTATCCGATGAGCAGTTCTTC.

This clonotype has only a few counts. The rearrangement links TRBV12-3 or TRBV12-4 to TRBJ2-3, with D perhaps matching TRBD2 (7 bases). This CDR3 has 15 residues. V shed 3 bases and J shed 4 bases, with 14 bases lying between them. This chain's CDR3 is CASSFSGGGADTQYF. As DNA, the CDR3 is TGTGCCAGCAGTTTCTCGGGGGGCGGGGCAGATACGCAGTATTTT.

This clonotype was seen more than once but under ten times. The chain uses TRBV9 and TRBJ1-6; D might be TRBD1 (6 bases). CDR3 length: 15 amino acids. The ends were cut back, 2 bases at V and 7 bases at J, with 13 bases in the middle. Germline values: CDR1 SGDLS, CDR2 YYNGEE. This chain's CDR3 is CASSVSSDSNSPLHF. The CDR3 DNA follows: TGTGCCAGCAGCGTGAGCTCGGACAGCAATTCACCCCTCCACTTT.

The DNA of the CDR3 is TGTGCCAGCAGTTCCGGGGACAATCAGCCCCAGCATTTT. It yields the protein CASSSGDNQPQHF. This chain links TRBV6-2 or TRBV6-3 with TRBJ1-5; the D is unclear. The CDR3 loop spans 13 amino acids. V was pared by 4 bases and J by 3 bases, with 7 bases between. CDR1 is MNHEY, CDR2 SVGEGT, per germline.

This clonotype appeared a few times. CDR3 in amino acids: CATSRLDRGLGEQFF. DNA of the CDR3: TGTGCCACCAGCAGATTGGACAGGGGACTTGGTGAGCAGTTCTTC. The rearrangement links TRBV15 to TRBJ2-1; 9 nucleotides match TRBD1. This CDR3 contains 15 residues. Germline V gene data show CDR1 as LNHNV and CDR2 as YYDKDF (reference sequence). The ends lost 2 bases at V and 9 bases at J; junction bases unmatched: 8.

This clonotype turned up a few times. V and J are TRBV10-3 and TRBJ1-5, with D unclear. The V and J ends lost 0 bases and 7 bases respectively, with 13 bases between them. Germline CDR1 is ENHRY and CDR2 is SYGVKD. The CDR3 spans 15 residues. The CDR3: CAISESRPAAQPQHF. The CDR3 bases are TGTGCCATCAGTGAGTCTCGCCCGGCGGCGCAGCCCCAGCATTTT.